Shown below are 27 T cell receptor beta chains from a single sample sequenced in a study of blood T cell repertoires in COVID-19 (dated by TCRdb to 2019 to 2021). Library construction relied on the immunoSEQ multiplex PCR assay. Imported from immuneACCESS, the table was reduced by TCRdb to in-frame sequences with V and J called. These copies leave out some clones; in studies compared against another copy, an unresolved V gene accounts for under half, and the cause of the remainder is not known. The sample data list fewer than 400,000 clones, and 80% to 90% of these were observed just once. About 10% of the sample goes to the ten largest clones. The specimen was PBMCs or T cells enriched from blood (not recorded which). These receptor sequences come from a woman between 45 and 60 years old who had recovered from COVID-19.

V gene TRBV7-6 combines with J gene TRBJ2-7; maybe TRBD1 (5 bases). V was cut by 1 base and J by 1 base, with 8 bases left in between. The germline gives CDR1 SGHVS, CDR2 FNYEAQ. The CDR3 loop spans 14 amino acids. The CDR3: CASSLEAGSYEQYF. The CDR3 coding sequence is TGTGCCAGCAGCTTAGAGGCAGGGTCCTACGAGCAGTACTTC.

The V gene is TRBV25-1, the J gene TRBJ2-2, with 9 positions matching TRBD1. The germline V gene has CDR1 MGHDK and CDR2 SYGVNS. Losses at the gene ends were 8 bases for V and 3 bases for J; bases not matched to a gene: 7. The CDR3 sequence is 15 residues long. The CDR3 DNA follows: TGTGCCAGCCTAGACCGGGACAGGGACACCGGGGAGCTGTTTTTT. It is translated as CASLDRDRDTGELFF.

This chain uses TRBV19 with TRBJ1-2; D gene uncertain. The CDR3 has 14 residues. Trimming shortened V by 3 bases and J by 7 bases, and 15 bases separated the two germline ends. Germline values: CDR1 LNHDA, CDR2 SQIVND (reference sequence). The CDR3 coding sequence is TGTGCCAGTAGTATCCGGGATTTGATCTTTGGCTACACCTTC. Translating gives CASSIRDLIFGYTF.

This sequence joins TRBV3-1 (or the pseudogene TRBV3-2) and TRBJ2-7; 9 bases match TRBD2. Germline CDR1 is LGHDT and CDR2 is YNNKEL (reference sequence). J lost 3 bases, V lost 0 bases, and 15 bases had no gene match. The CDR3 contains 19 residues. In nucleotides, the CDR3 is TGTGCCAGCAGCCAAGATTTCGGGTCTAGCGGGGAGACTCTCTACGAGCAGTACTTC. As protein: CASSQDFGSSGETLYEQYF.

The rearrangement links TRBV10-3 to TRBJ2-3; 16 bases line up with TRBD2. Germline V lookup: CDR1 ENHRY, CDR2 SYGVKD. V was clipped by 5 bases and J by 6 bases; unmatched bases: 5. This CDR3 has 16 amino acids. The CDR3 sequence is CAISLGLAGGQDTQYF. The CDR3 nucleotides are TGTGCCATCAGTTTGGGACTAGCGGGGGGGCAGGATACGCAGTATTTT.

This sequence joins TRBV4-3 and TRBJ2-2; 8 bases are a match to TRBD2. The J segment lost 3 bases and the V segment lost 0 bases, leaving 6 bases of the junction unmatched. The CDR3 loop spans 17 amino acids. Germline-derived CDR1 and CDR2 are LGHNA and YSLEER. CDR3 coding DNA: TGCGCCAGCAGCCAAGATTTCGGGGGGGGCTACACCGGGGAGCTGTTTTTT. It translates to CASSQDFGGGYTGELFF.

V is TRBV5-1 and J is TRBJ1-4, with 7 bases identical to TRBD1. This CDR3 comprises 21 residues. The V gene end was trimmed by 0 bases and the J gene end by 3 bases; junction bases not matched to a gene: 20. Looked up from germline, CDR1 is SGHRS and CDR2 is YFSETQ. The CDR3 DNA is TGCGCCAGCAGCTTGGTTCCAGGACAGGTAAGGTGCTTCGGGGCTAATGAAAAACTGTTTTTT. Its protein product is CASSLVPGQVRCFGANEKLFF.

The chain's CDR3 is CATNSGDRNTGELFF. The CDR3 nucleotides read TGTGCCACCAACTCGGGAGATAGGAACACCGGGGAGCTGTTTTTT. The V call is TRBV24-1, the J call TRBJ2-2, with a tentative D call TRBD2 (6 bases). Germline values: CDR1 KGHDR, CDR2 SFDVKD. CDR3 length: 15 residues. The V end lost 8 bases, the J end lost 1 base, and 13 bases lay between the germline ends.

The chain has TRBV3-1 (or the pseudogene TRBV3-2) and TRBJ2-5; TRBD2 aligns across 12 bases. J gave up 8 bases and V 1 base, and 17 bases lay outside the gene matches. Germline V gene sequence: CDR1 LGHDT, CDR2 YNNKEL (reference sequence). The CDR3 runs 19 residues. The CDR3 nucleotides read TGTGCCAGCAGCCAAGGGGAGAACTCTAGCGGGGGGGTCCGACTAACCCAGTACTTC. It specifies CASSQGENSSGGVRLTQYF.

The chain links TRBV28 to TRBJ1-4; the match to TRBD1 covers 10 bases. The germline V gene has CDR1 MDHEN and CDR2 SYDVKM. The junction had 9 bases not matched to a gene; V was cut back by 6 bases and J by 8 bases. This CDR3 region has 15 residues. The CDR3 DNA is TGTGCCAGCAGCCTCCTTGGGACAGGGGAAGAAAAACTGTTTTTT. Amino acid sequence: CASSLLGTGEEKLFF.

The rearrangement joins TRBV3-1 (or the pseudogene TRBV3-2) to TRBJ1-4, with 7 bases fitting TRBD1. This CDR3 is built from 14 residues. V gave up 5 bases and J gave up 4 bases; unmatched junction bases: 4. Germline V gene lookup returns CDR1 LGHDT and CDR2 YNNKEL (reference sequence). The chain's CDR3 is CASSWGQINEKLFF. The CDR3, as DNA: TGTGCCAGCAGCTGGGGACAGATTAATGAAAAACTGTTTTTT.

This clone appeared a single time. This rearrangement joins TRBV28 to TRBJ1-5, with unresolved D. Looked up from germline, CDR1 is MDHEN and CDR2 is SYDVKM. The length of the CDR3 is 15 residues. V was pared by 6 bases and J by 0 bases, with 12 bases between. CDR3 loop: CASSSPLNSNQPQHF. The CDR3 bases are TGTGCCAGCAGCTCCCCCCTTAATAGCAATCAGCCCCAGCATTTT.

The table lists this clone with a count of one. The V gene is TRBV6-5, the J gene TRBJ1-6; D gene uncertain. Germline CDR1 MNHEY, CDR2 SVGAGI. V was clipped by 2 bases and J by 9 bases, with 17 bases between them. The CDR3 is 16 residues long. This CDR3 reads CASSYTDPRGGSPLHF. The DNA of the CDR3 is TGTGCCAGCAGTTACACCGACCCCCGAGGCGGTTCACCCCTCCACTTT.

V gene TRBV30 combines with J gene TRBJ2-2; no reliable D call. Trimming pared 8 bases from V and 0 bases from J, leaving 7 bases between. Germline V gene sequence: CDR1 GTSNPN, CDR2 SVGIG (reference sequence). The CDR3 loop spans 12 amino acids. CDR3 coding DNA: TGTGCCCATTTTTCGAACACCGGGGAGCTGTTTTTT. As protein: CAHFSNTGELFF.

V gene TRBV10-3 combines with J gene TRBJ2-7; 8 bases align to TRBD1. The CDR3 covers 13 residues. Germline assignment: CDR1 ENHRY and CDR2 SYGVKD. After removal of 11 bases from V and 0 bases from J, the junction contained 6 bases not matched to a gene. CDR3 protein: CAVGQGRSYEQYF. The DNA for the CDR3 is TGTGCCGTCGGACAGGGTCGCTCCTACGAGCAGTACTTC.

This clone was counted once. This chain links TRBV12-3 or TRBV12-4 with TRBJ1-4; 7 bases map to TRBD1. V lost 5 bases to trimming and J lost 8 bases; unmatched junction nucleotides: 2. There are 12 residues in the CDR3. CDR3 sequence (DNA): TGTGCCAGCAGTGTACAGGGGGAAAAACTGTTTTTT. This encodes CASSVQGEKLFF.

This chain uses TRBV3-1 (or the pseudogene TRBV3-2) with TRBJ1-1; 7 nucleotides agree with TRBD1. This CDR3 has 14 amino acids. The germline gives CDR1 LGHDT, CDR2 YNNKEL (reference sequence). V was clipped by 4 bases and J by 8 bases; unmatched bases: 10. CDR3 DNA sequence: TGTGCCAGCAGCCTTAGACAGGGAGCGAGCGAAGCTTTCTTT. It encodes CASSLRQGASEAFF.

This clone was seen only a few times. The chain recombines TRBV18 with TRBJ2-7; D might be TRBD1 (6 bases). CDR3 length: 16 amino acids. V lost 3 bases and J 3 bases, leaving 18 bases between the germline ends. The germline CDR1 and CDR2 sequences are KGHSH and LQKENI. In DNA form, the CDR3 reads TGTGCCAGCTCACCGCTCACAGGGCGTGAAGTCTACGAGCAGTACTTC. Translation gives CASSPLTGREVYEQYF.

V is TRBV5-5 and J is TRBJ2-5; TRBD1 agrees at 8 bases. Germline-derived CDR1 and CDR2 are SGHKS and YYEKEE (reference sequence). There are 15 residues in the CDR3. The J segment lost 1 base and the V segment lost 0 bases, leaving 2 bases of the junction unmatched. The CDR3: CASSLGQGSQETQYF. The CDR3 bases are TGTGCCAGCAGCTTGGGACAGGGGTCCCAAGAGACCCAGTACTTC.

The V gene is TRBV7-2, the J gene TRBJ2-7; D possibly corresponds to TRBD1 (5 bases). CDR3 length equals 15 residues. Trimming removed 2 bases from V and 3 bases from J, with 14 bases in between. Per the germline V gene, CDR1 is SGHTA and CDR2 is FQGNSA. The CDR3: CASSLSQGLSYEQYF. CDR3 nucleotide sequence: TGTGCCAGCAGCTTAAGCCAGGGTTTGAGCTACGAGCAGTACTTC.

This chain joins TRBV19 and TRBJ2-7; 8 positions agree with TRBD1. CDR1 and CDR2 from the germline V gene are LNHDA and SQIVND (reference sequence). The CDR3 is made up of 14 amino acids. V was pared by 7 bases and J by 4 bases, with 9 bases of the junction left unmatched. CDR3 in amino acids: CASTAGTGSYEQYF. Here the CDR3 DNA reads TGTGCCAGTACCGCCGGGACAGGTAGTTACGAGCAGTACTTC.

This chain connects TRBV6-2 or TRBV6-3 to TRBJ1-2, with 7 bases that match TRBD1. The CDR3 runs 15 residues. The J segment lost 4 bases and the V segment lost 5 bases, leaving 10 bases of the junction unmatched. CDR1 is MNHEY, CDR2 SVGEGT, per germline. For the CDR3, the DNA is TGTGCCAGCAGTGCGGTTCGGACAGGCTCCTATGGCTACACCTTC. Its translation is CASSAVRTGSYGYTF.

Written as DNA, the CDR3 is TGTGCCAGCAGGGCGACAGGGCGTACCACTGAAGCTTTCTTT. Encoded protein: CASRATGRTTEAFF. This rearrangement joins TRBV6-5 to TRBJ1-1; 7 nucleotides line up with TRBD1. Germline V CDR1 and CDR2: MNHEY, SVGAGI. V was pared by 6 bases and J by 4 bases, with 8 bases of the junction left unmatched. The CDR3 runs 14 residues.

This clone was seen only a few times. This chain uses TRBV27 with TRBJ1-3, with a possible D match to TRBD1 (5 bases). CDR1 is MNHEY, CDR2 SMNVEV, per germline (reference sequence). The V and J ends lost 5 bases and 0 bases respectively, with 8 bases between them. CDR3 size: 14 residues. As DNA, the CDR3 is TGTGCCAGCAGTCAGGGTGTCTCTGGAAACACCATATATTTT. This translates into CASSQGVSGNTIYF.

The genes are TRBV28 and TRBJ1-2; 10 bases align to TRBD1. Germline V gene data show CDR1 as MDHEN and CDR2 as SYDVKM. The CDR3 is 15 residues long. V trimming: 7 bases; J trimming: 8 bases; junction bases outside the gene matches: 13. The CDR3 loop is CASTPADRGIGGYTF. The CDR3 DNA is TGTGCCAGCACCCCGGCGGACAGGGGGATTGGGGGCTACACCTTC.

The V gene is TRBV2, the J gene TRBJ1-2; 8 positions agree with TRBD1. This CDR3 region has 15 residues. Germline lookup yields CDR1 SNHLY and CDR2 FYNNEI. Losses at the gene ends were 2 bases for V and 7 bases for J; bases not matched to a gene: 9. The CDR3 protein is CASSELTGALGGYTF. The CDR3 DNA reads as TGTGCCAGCAGTGAATTGACAGGGGCCTTGGGTGGCTACACCTTC. Combining the CDR3 with reference TRBV2 and TRBJ1-2 gives the whole variable domain EPEVTQTPSHQVTQMGQEVILRCVPISNHLYFYWYRQILGQKVEFLVSFYNNEISEKSEIFDDQFSVERPDGSNFTLKIRSTKLEDSAMYFCASSELTGALGGYTFGSGTRLTVV.

The CDR3 sequence: CASMRGDRGEQFF. For the CDR3, the DNA is TGTGCCAGCATGCGGGGGGACCGGGGTGAGCAGTTCTTC. This sequence joins TRBV2 and TRBJ2-1; 8 bases are shared with TRBD2. CDR3 size: 13 residues. CDR1 is SNHLY and CDR2 is FYNNEI in the germline V gene. Trimming took 7 bases from V and 9 from J; bases not matched to a gene: 8. Looking up the rest from reference TRBV2 and TRBJ2-1 gives the full variable domain: EPEVTQTPSHQVTQMGQEVILRCVPISNHLYFYWYRQILGQKVEFLVSFYNNEISEKSEIFDDQFSVERPDGSNFTLKIRSTKLEDSAMYFCASMRGDRGEQFFGPGTRLTVL.